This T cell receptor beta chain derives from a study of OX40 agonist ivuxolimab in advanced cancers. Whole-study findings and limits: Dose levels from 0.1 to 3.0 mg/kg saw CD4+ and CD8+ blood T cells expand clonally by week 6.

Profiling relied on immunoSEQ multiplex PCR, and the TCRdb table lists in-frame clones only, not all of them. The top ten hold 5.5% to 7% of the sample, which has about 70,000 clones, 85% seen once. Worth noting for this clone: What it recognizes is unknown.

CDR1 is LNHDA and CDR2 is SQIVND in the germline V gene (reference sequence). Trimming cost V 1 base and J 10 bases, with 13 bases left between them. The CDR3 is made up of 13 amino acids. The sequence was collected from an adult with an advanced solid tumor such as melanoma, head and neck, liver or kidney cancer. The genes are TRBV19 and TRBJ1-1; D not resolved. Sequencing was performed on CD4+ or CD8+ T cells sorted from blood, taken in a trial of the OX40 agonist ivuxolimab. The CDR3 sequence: CASSIGLTNSAFF. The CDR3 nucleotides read TGTGCCAGTAGTATAGGTTTAACGAATTCAGCTTTCTTT.